This record looks at one T cell receptor (beta chain) sequence and its context. What it recognizes is unknown. The data derive from a study of vaccination effects on CD4 cells after COVID-19. Study in general: Either the BNT162b2 or mRNA-1273 vaccine was given to participants in two doses.

The CDR3 is 14 residues long. Deletions cut 1 base from V and 3 bases from J, with 10 bases between. The V gene's germline CDR1 is GTSNPN and CDR2 SVGIG (reference sequence). Expansion with viral peptide pools was applied to antigen-specific CD4+ T cells by the ViraFEST assay prior to sequencing. The authors isolated CD4+ T cells after nine to eleven days of culture. Prior SARS-CoV-2 infection was absent in the vaccine recipients, as shown by negative nucleocapsid antibodies. Days 3 and 7 saw half the medium replaced with IL-2 medium. The table came from immunoSEQ multiplex PCR; TCRdb's copy has only in-frame clones and leaves some out. The sample lists tens of thousands of clones, under 75% occurring once.

The genes are TRBV30 and TRBJ1-5, with a possible D match to TRBD1 (6 bases). The source material was CD4+ T cells from PBMCs cultured with HCoV-OC43 spike peptides, sampled before COVID-19 vaccination. Sample subset: HCoV-OC43 spike overlapping peptide pool stimulation. The receptor was isolated from a human donor who received a COVID-19 vaccine. The CDR3 is CAWSEQGSNQPQHF. The CDR3 DNA reads TGTGCCTGGAGTGAACAGGGTTCCAATCAGCCCCAGCATTTT.